The rows below give T cell receptor beta chains drawn from one sample of a study of T cell clonotyping in hematopoietic cell transplantation. Method: immunoSEQ multiplex PCR; TCRdb's copy keeps in-frame clones and lacks some. The table lists roughly 5,000 clones, around 80% of them singletons. Sequenced material: PBMCs, taken 100 days after allogeneic stem cell transplant. These receptors came from a male patient in his fifties who had an allogeneic stem cell transplant from an unrelated donor, so the T cells may come from the graft donor. Some clones in this sample may be carry-over from other donors' samples. The CDR3 runs from the conserved cysteine through the conserved F or W. A D gene is named only where the DNA matches it firmly. Not all rows give a size; the values are once, few, many and, for expanded clones, a class.

16,TRBV30,once,TRBJ1-6,NA,TGTGCCTGGAGTGTACTAAGGGGTGTGGGCAATTCACCCCTCCACTTT,CAWSVLRGVGNSPLHF
14,TRBV25-1,NA,TRBJ2-1,TRBD1,TGTGCCAGCAGTGAATTTGGGGACAGGGCCCAGCAGTTCTTC,CASSEFGDRAQQFF
15,TRBV6-6,NA,TRBJ1-2,NA,TGTGCCAGCAGTGTGACAGGAACCTCTGCCTATGGCTACACCTTC,CASSVTGTSAYGYTF
16,TRBV5-6,NA,TRBJ1-1,TRBD1,TGTGCCAGCAGCCCTGGACAGGGCCTAGGGAACACTGAAGCTTTCTTT,CASSPGQGLGNTEAFF
13,TRBV30,NA,TRBJ1-2,NA,TGTGCCTGGAGTGTTCAGACTAACTATGGCTACACCTTC,CAWSVQTNYGYTF
14,TRBV5-6,NA,TRBJ1-1,NA,TGTGCCAGCAGCTTTGGACAGTTTGAAACTGAAGCTTTCTTT,CASSFGQFETEAFF
14,TRBV18,NA,TRBJ2-7,NA,TGTGCCAGCTCGGACCTAGAAGGGATTTACGAGCAGTACTTC,CASSDLEGIYEQYF
15,TRBV5-4,NA,TRBJ2-7,TRBD2,TGTGCCAGCAGCTTGGCCGGGGGACTAGGTGGCGAGCAGTACTTC,CASSLAGGLGGEQYF
13,TRBV5-1,once,TRBJ2-5,TRBD1,TGCGCCAGCAGCCCGGGACAGAAAGAGACCCAGTACTTC,CASSPGQKETQYF
15,TRBV5-1,few,TRBJ2-7,TRBD2,TGCGCCAGCAGCTTATCTCTCAGCGGGAGCCACGAGCAGTACTTC,CASSLSLSGSHEQYF
14,TRBV10-3,NA,TRBJ1-1,NA,TGTGCCATCAGTGAGTCGATAGGGGCCCCTGAAGCTTTCTTT,CAISESIGAPEAFF
12,TRBV5-6,NA,TRBJ1-3,NA,TGTGCCAGCAGCATTGCTGGAAACACCATATATTTT,CASSIAGNTIYF
16,TRBV5-1,NA,TRBJ1-4,NA,TGCGCCAGCAGCCTCCAAGGTGGGGCAACTAATGAAAAACTGTTTTTT,CASSLQGGATNEKLFF
14,TRBV2,NA,TRBJ2-2,TRBD1,TGTGCCAGCAGGGGACAGGAGAACACCGGGGAGCTGTTTTTT,CASRGQENTGELFF
17,TRBV7-6,NA,TRBJ2-2,TRBD2,TGTGCCAGCAGCGCCCGACTAGCGGTGGATGGGACCGGGGAGCTGTTTTTT,CASSARLAVDGTGELFF
14,TRBV4-3,NA,TRBJ1-2,NA,TGCGCCAGCAGCCAAGGGGCCGCGGACTATGGCTACACCTTC,CASSQGAADYGYTF
14,TRBV9,NA,TRBJ2-3,NA,TGTGCCAGCAGCGTAAGGGGGGGGACAGATACGCAGTATTTT,CASSVRGGTDTQYF
14,TRBV4-2,NA,TRBJ2-3,NA,TGTGCCAGCAGCCAAGGGGGAACCCCAGATACGCAGTATTTT,CASSQGGTPDTQYF
14,TRBV6-5,NA,TRBJ2-1,NA,TGTGCCAGCAGTAACCACGGCGGTTACAATGAGCAGTTCTTC,CASSNHGGYNEQFF
13,TRBV6-5,NA,TRBJ1-5,NA,TGTGCCAGCAGTCCTGACAGTGTTCAGCCCCAGCATTTT,CASSPDSVQPQHF
14,TRBV6-5,NA,TRBJ1-4,NA,TGTGCCAGCGGCTATGGGTCGGCTAATGAAAAACTGTTTTTT,CASGYGSANEKLFF
14,TRBV7-2,once,TRBJ2-7,NA,TGTGCCAGCAGCACCCGGGACACCTTCTACGAGCAGTACTTC,CASSTRDTFYEQYF
15,TRBV5-1,NA,TRBJ2-6,NA,TGCGCCAGCAGCCTTACAGGCTCTGGGGCCAACGTCCTGACTTTC,CASSLTGSGANVLTF
11,TRBV5-1,NA,TRBJ2-3,NA,TGCGCCAGTAGAGGTCGGGATACGCAGTATTTT,CASRGRDTQYF
13,TRBV30,NA,TRBJ2-7,NA,TGTGCCTGGAGTGTTAGGGACAACTACGAGCAGTACTTC,CAWSVRDNYEQYF
12,TRBV25-1,NA,TRBJ1-2,NA,TGTGCCAGCACCCAGGGGACCTATGGCTACACCTTC,CASTQGTYGYTF
13,TRBV29-1,NA,TRBJ1-2,NA,TGCAGCGTTGAAGGCAGATCCCACTATGGCTACACCTTC,CSVEGRSHYGYTF
14,TRBV4-1,NA,TRBJ2-1,TRBD2,TGCGCCAGCAGGACTAGCGGGGGGGTTAATGAGCAGTTCTTC,CASRTSGGVNEQFF
15,TRBV5-4,NA,TRBJ1-1,NA,TGTGCCAGCAGCTCGCTTCATGGGACGAACACTGAAGCTTTCTTT,CASSSLHGTNTEAFF
14,TRBV6-5,NA,TRBJ1-5,TRBD1,TGTGCCAGCCTTGGGACAGGGCACAATCAGCCCCAGCATTTT,CASLGTGHNQPQHF
12,TRBV6-5,NA,TRBJ1-2,NA,TGTGCCAGCAGTCGAACAGGGATTGGCTACACCTTC,CASSRTGIGYTF
18,TRBV14,NA,TRBJ2-1,TRBD2,TGTGCCAGCAGCCAAGTCCCTAGGGCGGGAGTACTTTACAATGAGCAGTTCTTC,CASSQVPRAGVLYNEQFF
15,TRBV30,NA,TRBJ2-7,NA,TGTGCCTGGAGTGTACGGGCAGGGGAAAGGGACGAGCAGTACTTC,CAWSVRAGERDEQYF